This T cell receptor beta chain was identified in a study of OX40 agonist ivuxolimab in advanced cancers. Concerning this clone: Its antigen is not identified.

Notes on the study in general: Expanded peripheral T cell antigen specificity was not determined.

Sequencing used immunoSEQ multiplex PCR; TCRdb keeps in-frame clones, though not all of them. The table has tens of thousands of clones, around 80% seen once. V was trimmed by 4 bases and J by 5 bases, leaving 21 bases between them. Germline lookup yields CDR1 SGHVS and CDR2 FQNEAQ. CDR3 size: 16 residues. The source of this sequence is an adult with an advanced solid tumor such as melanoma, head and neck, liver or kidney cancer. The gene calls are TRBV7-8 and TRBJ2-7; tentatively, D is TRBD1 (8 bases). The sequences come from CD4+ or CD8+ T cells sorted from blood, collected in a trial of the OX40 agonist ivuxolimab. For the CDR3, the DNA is TGTGCCAGCAGCTCACAGGGGGGACTAATTGTACACGAGCAGTACTTC. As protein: CASSSQGGLIVHEQYF.